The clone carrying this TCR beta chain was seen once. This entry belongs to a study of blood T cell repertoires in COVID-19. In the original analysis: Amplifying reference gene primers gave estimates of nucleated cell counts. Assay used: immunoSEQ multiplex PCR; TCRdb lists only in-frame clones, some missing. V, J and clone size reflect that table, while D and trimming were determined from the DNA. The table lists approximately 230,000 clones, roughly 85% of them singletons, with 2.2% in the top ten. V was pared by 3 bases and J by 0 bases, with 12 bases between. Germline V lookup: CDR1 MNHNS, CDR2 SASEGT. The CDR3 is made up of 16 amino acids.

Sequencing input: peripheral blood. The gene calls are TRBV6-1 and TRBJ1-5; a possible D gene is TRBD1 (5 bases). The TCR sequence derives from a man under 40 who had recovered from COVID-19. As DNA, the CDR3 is TGTGCCAGCAGTGACGGGCGGGACTATAGCAATCAGCCCCAGCATTTT. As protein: CASSDGRDYSNQPQHF.